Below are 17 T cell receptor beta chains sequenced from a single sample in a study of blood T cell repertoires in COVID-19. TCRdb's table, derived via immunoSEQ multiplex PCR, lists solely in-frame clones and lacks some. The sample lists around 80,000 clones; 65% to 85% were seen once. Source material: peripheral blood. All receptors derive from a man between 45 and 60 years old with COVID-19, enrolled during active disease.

The chain's CDR3 is CASSSPGLAGETQYF. The CDR3 region has the DNA TGTGCCAGCAGCTCTCCGGGACTAGCGGGAGAGACCCAGTACTTC. This chain connects TRBV5-4 to TRBJ2-5, with TRBD2 matching over 12 bases. The CDR3 extends over 15 amino acids. Germline trimming cut 3 bases from V and 4 bases from J; bases unmatched to any gene: 4. Per germline, CDR1 SGHNT and CDR2 YYREEE (reference sequence).

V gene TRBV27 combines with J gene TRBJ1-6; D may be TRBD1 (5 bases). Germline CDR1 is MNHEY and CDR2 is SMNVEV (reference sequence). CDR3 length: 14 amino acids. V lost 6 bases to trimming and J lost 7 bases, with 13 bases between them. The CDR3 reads CASRRQTDNSPLHF. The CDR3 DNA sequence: TGTGCCAGCAGGAGACAGACTGACAATTCACCCCTCCACTTT.

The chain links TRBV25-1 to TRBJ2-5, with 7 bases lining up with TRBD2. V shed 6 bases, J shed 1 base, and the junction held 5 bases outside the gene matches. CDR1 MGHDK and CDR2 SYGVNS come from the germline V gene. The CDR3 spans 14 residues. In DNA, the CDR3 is TGTGCCAGCAGGGGGGGGAGGACCCAAGAGACCCAGTACTTC. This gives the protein CASRGGRTQETQYF. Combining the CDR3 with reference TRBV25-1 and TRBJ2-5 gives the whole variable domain EADIYQTPRYLVIGTGKKITLECSQTMGHDKMYWYQQDPGMELHLIHYSYGVNSTEKGDLSSESTVSRIRTEHFPLTLESARPSHTSQYLCASRGGRTQETQYFGPGTRLLVL.

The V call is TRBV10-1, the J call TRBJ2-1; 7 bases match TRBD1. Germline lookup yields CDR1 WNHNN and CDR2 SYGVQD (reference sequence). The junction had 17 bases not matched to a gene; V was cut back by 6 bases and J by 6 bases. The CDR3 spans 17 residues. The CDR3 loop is CASSRDPRGNNPNEQFF. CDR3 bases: TGCGCCAGCAGCCGAGACCCCAGGGGGAATAACCCCAATGAGCAGTTCTTC.

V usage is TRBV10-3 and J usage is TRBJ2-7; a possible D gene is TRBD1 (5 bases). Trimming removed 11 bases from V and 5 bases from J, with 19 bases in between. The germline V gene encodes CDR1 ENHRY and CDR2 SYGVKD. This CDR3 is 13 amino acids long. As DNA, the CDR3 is TGTGCCGCCGCCGTCCGTTCACAGGACGAGCAGTACTTC. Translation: CAAAVRSQDEQYF.

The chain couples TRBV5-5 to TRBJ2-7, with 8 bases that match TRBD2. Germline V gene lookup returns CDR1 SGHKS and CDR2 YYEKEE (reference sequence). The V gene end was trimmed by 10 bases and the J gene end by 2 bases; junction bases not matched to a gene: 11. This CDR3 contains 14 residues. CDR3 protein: CAAYLRREAYEQYF. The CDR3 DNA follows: TGTGCCGCCTACCTGAGGCGGGAGGCCTACGAGCAGTACTTC.

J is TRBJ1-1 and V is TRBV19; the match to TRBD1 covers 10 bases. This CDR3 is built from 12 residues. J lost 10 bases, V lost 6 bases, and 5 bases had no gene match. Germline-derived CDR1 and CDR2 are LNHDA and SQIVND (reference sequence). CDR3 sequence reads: CASRSDRGLAFF. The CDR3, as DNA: TGTGCCAGTAGATCGGACAGGGGGTTAGCTTTCTTT. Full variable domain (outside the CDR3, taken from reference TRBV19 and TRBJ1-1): DGGITQSPKYLFRKEGQNVTLSCEQNLNHDAMYWYRQDPGQGLRLIYYSQIVNDFQKGDIAEGYSVSREKKESFPLTVTSAQKNPTAFYLCASRSDRGLAFFGQGTRLTVV.

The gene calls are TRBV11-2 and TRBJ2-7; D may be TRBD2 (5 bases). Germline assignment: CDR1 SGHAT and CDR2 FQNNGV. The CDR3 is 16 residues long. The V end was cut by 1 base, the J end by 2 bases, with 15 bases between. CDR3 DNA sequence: TGTGCCAGCAGCTTAGTGGCTTCGAGGGTCCCCTACGAGCAGTACTTC. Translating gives CASSLVASRVPYEQYF.

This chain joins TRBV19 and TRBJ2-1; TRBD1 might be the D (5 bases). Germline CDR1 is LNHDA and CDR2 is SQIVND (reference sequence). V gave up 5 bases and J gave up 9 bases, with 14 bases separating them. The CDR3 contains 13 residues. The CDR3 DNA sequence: TGTGCCAGTAGTTTCCAGGGCACCGGTGAGCAGTTCTTC. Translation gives CASSFQGTGEQFF.

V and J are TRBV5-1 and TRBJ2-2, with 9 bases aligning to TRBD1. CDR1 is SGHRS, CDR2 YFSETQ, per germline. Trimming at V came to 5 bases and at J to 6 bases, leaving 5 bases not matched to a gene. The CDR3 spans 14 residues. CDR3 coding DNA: TGCGCCAGCAGGGTACAGGGGGCTGCCGGGGAGCTGTTTTTT. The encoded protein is CASRVQGAAGELFF.

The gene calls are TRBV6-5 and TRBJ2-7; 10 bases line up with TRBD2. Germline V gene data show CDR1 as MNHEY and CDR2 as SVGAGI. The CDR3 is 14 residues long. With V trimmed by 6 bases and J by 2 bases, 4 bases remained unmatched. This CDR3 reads CASRTSGTTYEQYF. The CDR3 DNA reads TGTGCCAGCAGAACTAGCGGGACTACCTACGAGCAGTACTTC.

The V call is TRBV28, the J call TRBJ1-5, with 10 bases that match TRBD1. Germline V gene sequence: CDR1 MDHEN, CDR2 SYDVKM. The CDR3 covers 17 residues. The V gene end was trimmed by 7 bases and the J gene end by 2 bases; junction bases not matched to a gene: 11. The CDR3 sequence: CASTHRGGTGGNQPQHF. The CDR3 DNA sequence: TGTGCCAGCACTCACCGAGGGGGGACAGGGGGCAATCAGCCCCAGCATTTT. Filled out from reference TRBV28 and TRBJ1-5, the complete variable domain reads DVKVTQSSRYLVKRTGEKVFLECVQDMDHENMFWYRQDPGLGLRLIYFSYDVKMKEKGDIPEGYSVSREKKERFSLILESASTNQTSMYLCASTHRGGTGGNQPQHFGDGTRLSIL.

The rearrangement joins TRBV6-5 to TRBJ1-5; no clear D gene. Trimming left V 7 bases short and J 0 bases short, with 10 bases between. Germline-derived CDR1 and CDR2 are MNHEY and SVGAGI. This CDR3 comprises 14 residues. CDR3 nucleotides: TGTGCCAGCATTCGGGAGTATAGCAATCAGCCCCAGCATTTT. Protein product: CASIREYSNQPQHF.

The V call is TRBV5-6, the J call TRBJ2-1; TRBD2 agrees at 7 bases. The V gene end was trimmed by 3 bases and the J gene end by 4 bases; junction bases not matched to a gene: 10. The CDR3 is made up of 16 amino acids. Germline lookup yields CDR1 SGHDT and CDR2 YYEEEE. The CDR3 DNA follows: TGTGCCAGCAGCTGGGACGGGCTAGCGGATTACAATGAGCAGTTCTTC. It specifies CASSWDGLADYNEQFF.

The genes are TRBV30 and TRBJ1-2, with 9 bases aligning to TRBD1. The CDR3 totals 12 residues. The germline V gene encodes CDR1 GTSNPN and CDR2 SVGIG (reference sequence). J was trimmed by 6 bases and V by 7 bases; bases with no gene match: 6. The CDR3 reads CAYPGQGHGYTF. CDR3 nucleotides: TGTGCCTACCCGGGACAGGGCCATGGCTACACCTTC. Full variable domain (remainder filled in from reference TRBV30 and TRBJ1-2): SQTIHQWPATLVQPVGSPLSLECTVEGTSNPNLYWYRQAAGRGLQLLFYSVGIGQISSEVPQNLSASRPQDRQFILSSKKLLLSDSGFYLCAYPGQGHGYTFGSGTRLTVV.

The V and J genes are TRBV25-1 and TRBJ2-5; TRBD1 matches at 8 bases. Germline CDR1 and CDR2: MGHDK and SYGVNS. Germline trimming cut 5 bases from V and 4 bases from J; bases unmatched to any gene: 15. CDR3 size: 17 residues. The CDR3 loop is CASSTPGGPGNGETQYF. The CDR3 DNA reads TGTGCCAGCAGTACCCCAGGGGGCCCGGGGAATGGAGAGACCCAGTACTTC.

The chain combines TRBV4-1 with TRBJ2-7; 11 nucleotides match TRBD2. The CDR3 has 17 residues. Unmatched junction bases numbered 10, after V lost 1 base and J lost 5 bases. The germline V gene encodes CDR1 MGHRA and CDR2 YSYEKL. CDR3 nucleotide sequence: TGCGCCAGCAGCCAAGCCGCAGGGACTAGCGGTTGGGACGAGCAGTACTTC. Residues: CASSQAAGTSGWDEQYF.